These T cell receptor beta chains were read from a single sample in a study of T-cell reconstitution after alpha-beta-depleted transplantation in children. TCRdb itself ran the PCR reads through MiXCR, one entry per CDR3 protein. The data contain 250,000 or so distinct CDR3 sequences, around 25% of them singletons. The sequencing used PBMCs, mostly from graft donor cells, collected 360 days after TCRalphabeta/CD19-depleted stem cell transplant. These receptors were taken from a female patient between 2 and 10 years old who had a stem cell transplant for congenital amegakaryocytic thrombocytopenia, so the T cells may come from the graft donor. Each CDR3 is given with its conserved first and last residue. Fields, in order: clone size, D gene, J gene, V gene, CDR3 DNA, CDR3 protein. A D gene is named only where the DNA matches it firmly. Clone sizes are given selectively: once, few, many, or a class where the clone is expanded.

. TRBD2 TRBJ2-1 TRBV6-4 TGTGACAGCAGTGATGGTCAGCGGGACCACTACAATGAGCAGTTCTTC CDSSDGQRDHYNEQFF
many . TRBJ2-7 TRBV21-1 TGTGCCAGCAGCGCCAAAATGGTCCGACGGGAAGACTGCTACGAGCAGTACTTC CASSAKMVRREDCYEQYF
. . TRBJ1-5 TRBV2 TGTGCCAGCCGAAGGGGGAGCAATCAGCCCCAGCATTTT CASRRGSNQPQHF
few . TRBJ1-1 TRBV5-1 TGCGCCAGCAGCTTGGTGGGGCCCTCCATGAACACTGAAGCTTTCTTT CASSLVGPSMNTEAFF
. TRBD1 TRBJ2-7 TRBV20-1 TGCAGTGCTAGAAAGTCGGGACAGTTGGCCTACGAGCAGTACTTC CSARKSGQLAYEQYF
few TRBD1 TRBJ2-5 TRBV5-1 TGCGCCAGCAGCTCGAACAGGGGCTTGGGGACCCAGTACTTC CASSSNRGLGTQYF
many . TRBJ1-2 TRBV7-3 TGTGCCAGCAGCTTAACCGGGGACGGAAGCTATGGCTACACCTTC CASSLTGDGSYGYTF
few . TRBJ2-7 TRBV20-1 TGCAGTGCTACTTCGGGGAATAACAACGAGCAGTACTTC CSATSGNNNEQYF
few . TRBJ1-2 TRBV28 TGTGCCAGCAGTTTATCGGTTGGGGGGATCGGCTATGGCTACACCTTC CASSLSVGGIGYGYTF
. . TRBJ2-2 TRBV5-8 TGTGCCAGCAGCCAGTTTCCCGAGCTAACCGGGGAGCTGTTTTTT CASSQFPELTGELFF
once TRBD1 TRBJ2-2 TRBV7-9 TGTGCCAGCAACCCTCAGGGGGTAGGCACCGGGGAGCTGTTTTTT CASNPQGVGTGELFF
few . TRBJ2-1 TRBV4-3 TGCGCCAGCAGCCCCCAGCGGCAGGAGGTCCCCTACAATGAGCAGTTCTTC CASSPQRQEVPYNEQFF
few TRBD2 TRBJ2-2 TRBV12-3/TRBV12-4 TGTGCCAGCAGTTTTGTTCCTAGCGGGGGGGCGGGCACCGGGGAGCTGTTTTTT CASSFVPSGGAGTGELFF
. TRBD2 TRBJ2-5 TRBV7-6 TGTGCCAGCAGCTACAGACTAGCGGGAGAAGAGACCCAGTACTTC CASSYRLAGEETQYF
few . TRBJ1-2 TRBV12-3/TRBV12-4 TGTGCCAGCAGTTTTTCGCACAGCTCCAACTATGGCTACACCTTC CASSFSHSSNYGYTF
. TRBD1 TRBJ1-4 TRBV2 TGTGCCGTTCACAGGGGAAGAGCAACTAATGAAAAACTGTTTTTT CAVHRGRATNEKLFF
. TRBD1 TRBJ1-6 TRBV7-9 TGTGCCAGCAGCGACTCCGGGACAGGGTTTACCCTCCACTTT CASSDSGTGFTLHF
few . TRBJ2-7 TRBV18 TGTGCCAGCTCAACGGGACTCGGCTTTTACGAGCAGTACTTC CASSTGLGFYEQYF
. . TRBJ2-3 TRBV6-5 TGTGCCTGTTCCCGGGGGGCGGGTACGCAGTATTTT CACSRGAGTQYF
. . TRBJ2-1 TRBV20-1 TGCAGTGCTTACAGCGGAGAGGTATACAATGAGCAGTTCTTC CSAYSGEVYNEQFF
. TRBD1 TRBJ2-7 TRBV27 TGTGCCAGCAGTTTGGACAGGGGGCGTCTCTACGAGCAGTACTTC CASSLDRGRLYEQYF
few . TRBJ1-3 TRBV28 TGTGCCAGCAGTCCAACAGGTTTAGGGGGAAACACCATATATTTT CASSPTGLGGNTIYF
. . TRBJ2-4 TRBV27 TGTGCCAGTTCTCCGGGACCATCAGCCAAAAACATTCAGTACTTC CASSPGPSAKNIQYF
. . TRBJ2-3 TRBV3-1 TGTGCCAGCAGCCGGATGATTAGGACAGATACGCAGTATTTT CASSRMIRTDTQYF
. . TRBJ2-5 TRBV29-1 TGCAGCGCCACCCAGGGCAGGGAGACCCAGTACTTC CSATQGRETQYF
few . TRBJ2-5 TRBV28 TGTGCCAGCCGTTCCAAGGAAGAGACCCAGTACTTC CASRSKEETQYF
many . TRBJ2-3 TRBV6-5 TGTGCCAGCAGTTACTCAGGAATCACAGATACGCAGTATTTT CASSYSGITDTQYF
. . TRBJ1-1 TRBV13 TGTGCCATCAGGGGAGGGAACACTGAAGCTTTCTTT CAIRGGNTEAFF
few TRBD1 TRBJ2-7 TRBV10-3 TGTGCCATCAGTGAGCCACCAGGGGGCGCAACCTACGAGCAGTACTTC CAISEPPGGATYEQYF
many . TRBJ1-2 TRBV19 TGTGCCAGTAGTCCGGGACAACACTATGGCTACACCTTC CASSPGQHYGYTF
few TRBD1 TRBJ2-7 TRBV2 TGTGCCAGCGTCAGACAGGGCCTCTCCTACGAGCAGTACTTC CASVRQGLSYEQYF
many . TRBJ2-7 TRBV5-6 TGTGCCAGCAGCAACCAACTCGCCTACGAGCAGTACTTC CASSNQLAYEQYF